This TCR beta chain came from a study of OX40 agonist ivuxolimab in advanced cancers. Context from the whole study: The costimulatory receptor OX40 (CD134) was targeted by ivuxolimab, a fully human IgG2 agonistic monoclonal antibody. Intravenous ivuxolimab was administered to patients every 2 weeks at six dose levels: 0.01, 0.1, 0.3, 1.5, 3 and 10 mg/kg. Of the 52 patients in dose escalation, some 19 had hepatocellular carcinoma, about 15 had melanoma, 9 had renal cell carcinoma and 9 had head and neck cancer. In the dose-escalation cohort, more than 80% of patients were male, and the mean age was 60 years with a range of about 20 to 80. Prior anti-PD-1, anti-PD-L1 or anti-CTLA-4 therapy was permitted, and checkpoint inhibitors had been received by about two fifths of dose-escalation patients. Partial responses were achieved by three dose-escalation patients, of whom one had hepatocellular carcinoma and two had cutaneous melanoma. Peripheral TCRbeta sequencing was intended to test whether TCR sequence diversity was altered and clonal T-cell expansion was caused by ivuxolimab. The monotherapy dose-escalation portion (N = 52 patients) of the phase I ivuxolimab trial is reported in the paper.

For sequencing of the TCRbeta CDR3 region, genomic DNA was extracted from the sorted cells. The immunoSEQ Assay was used to sequence the TCRbeta CDR3 regions. The clones in this table, taken by TCRdb from immuneACCESS, are in-frame only. Not every clone is retained; where verified, under half of the shortfall comes from an unresolved V gene, and the cause of the rest is unknown. This sample has 21,000 or so clones in its table, and 70% to 90% of those were observed once. The ten most abundant clones make up 20% to 25% of the sample. The investigation overall reported the following: Low levels of normalized T-cell clonal expansion were also seen in some nonresponding patients. At doses of 0.1 to 3.0 mg/kg, clonal expansion of both CD4+ and CD8+ blood T cells was observed from baseline to week 6. Partial responders in the 0.1-3.0 mg/kg groups had among the lowest normalized peripheral clonal expansion, especially among CD8+ T cells. After ivuxolimab, more expanded clones were found on average in CD8+ T cells than in CD4+ T cells. The antigen specificity of the peripheral T cells that underwent clonal expansion was not determined.

The germline V gene (reference sequence) gives CDR1 as MNHEY and CDR2 as SMNVEV. The CDR3 sequence holds 13 residues, the cysteine and phenylalanine included. The CDR3 DNA has 39 bases and is translated from base 1. Here V drops 6 bases and J drops 7 bases, and the junction holds 7 bases not matched to any gene. This clone was counted a single time. Its antigen is currently not known. Per-base qualities were not stored, and no clone one base away is much larger. The trial excluded patients who had a history of autoimmune disease or were on systemic immunosuppression. Peripheral blood for TCR sequencing was drawn from every dose cohort at baseline, at cycle 4 day 1 and at cycle 7 day 1. The samples were taken from a phase I, first-in-human, multicenter, open-label dose-escalation trial of ivuxolimab. The trial enrolled adults with locally advanced or metastatic head and neck squamous cell, hepatocellular, melanoma or renal cell carcinoma. Before TCR sequencing, CD4+ and CD8+ T cells were separately sorted from peripheral blood.

The chain is encoded by TRBV27 joined to TRBJ1-2; the junction holds 8 bases that match TRBD1. Sequenced here: CD4+ or CD8+ T cells sorted from blood, sampled in a trial of the OX40 agonist ivuxolimab. The receptor comes from an adult with an advanced solid tumor such as melanoma, head and neck, liver or kidney cancer. The CDR3 protein is CASSRGRGPGYTF. The sequence in DNA is TGTGCCAGCAGCCGGGGCAGGGGGCCTGGCTACACCTTC.